One T cell receptor (beta chain) is described in this entry. Antigen: not known. This CDR3 is built from 17 residues. Unmatched junction bases numbered 6, after V lost 2 bases and J lost 2 bases. The germline CDR1 and CDR2 sequences are SGHNT and YYREEE (reference sequence). Donors had nominal health at sampling but likely had unrecorded immune exposures. The data derive from a study of cytomegalovirus exposure and HLA in healthy donors. 60 Vbeta and 13 Jbeta primers were used in PCR. Libraries were prepared by immunoSEQ multiplex PCR; TCRdb keeps only in-frame clonotypes and omits some of them. Here the sample spans around 85,000 clones, roughly 78% being singletons. Findings of the study overall: In a later analysis, TCR beta V- and J-gene trimming showed a link to a missense DCLRE1C variant.

The genes are TRBV5-4 and TRBJ2-2; the match to TRBD1 covers 10 bases. The receptor was derived from a man aged 30-40 years in good health and CMV-seronegative. The sample comprised PBMCs. The CDR3 reads CASSFLTGGYNTGELFF. In DNA, the CDR3 is TGTGCCAGCAGCTTTTTGACAGGGGGCTACAACACCGGGGAGCTGTTTTTT.